The 9 T cell receptor beta chains below all came from one sample that was sequenced in a study of blood T cell repertoires in COVID-19. Only in-frame clones appear in the TCRdb table, and some are missing; sequencing was by immunoSEQ multiplex PCR. The sample has approximately 150,000 clones; 81% are singletons. The sequenced sample consisted of PBMCs or T cells enriched from blood (not recorded which). Source of these receptors: a woman in her 40s with acute COVID-19.

The chain carries TRBV6-5 and TRBJ2-2, with D uncertain. Trimming removed 2 bases at V and 2 bases at J, with 9 bases between. CDR3 length equals 15 residues. Germline CDR1 MNHEY, CDR2 SVGAGI. Here the CDR3 reads CASSYAAHNTGELFF. For the CDR3, the DNA is TGTGCCAGCAGTTACGCGGCTCACAACACCGGGGAGCTGTTTTTT.

Here the CDR3 reads CASSLGQGVYTEAFF. The DNA for the CDR3 is TGTGCCAGCAGCTTAGGGCAGGGTGTTTACACTGAAGCTTTCTTT. The V call is TRBV7-9, the J call TRBJ1-1; D possibly corresponds to TRBD1 (5 bases). Trimming left V 1 base short and J 3 bases short, with 12 bases between. The CDR3 extends over 15 amino acids. Germline lookup yields CDR1 SEHNR and CDR2 FQNEAQ (reference sequence).

J is TRBJ1-4 and V is TRBV2, with D hard to call. V shed 8 bases and J shed 5 bases, with 15 bases lying between them. The CDR3 is made up of 14 amino acids. Germline V gene sequence: CDR1 SNHLY, CDR2 FYNNEI. CDR3: CASRWSGANEKLFF. Written as DNA, the CDR3 is TGTGCCAGCCGTTGGAGTGGAGCCAATGAAAAACTGTTTTTT.

The chain is built from TRBV5-1 and TRBJ2-6; 9 bases fit TRBD1. Germline V gene sequence: CDR1 SGHRS, CDR2 YFSETQ. The length of the CDR3 is 17 residues. V shed 3 bases and J 0 bases; nucleotides not matched to a gene: 4. Written as DNA, the CDR3 is TGCGCCAGCAGCTGGGGACAGGGACTCTCTGGGGCCAACGTCCTGACTTTC. This sequence encodes CASSWGQGLSGANVLTF.

CDR3 in amino acids: CASSLARGSGRNEQFF. DNA for the CDR3: TGTGCCAGCAGCTTAGCGAGAGGTAGCGGGAGGAATGAGCAGTTCTTC. The chain employs TRBV7-2 and TRBJ2-1; 10 nucleotides match TRBD2. The J segment lost 7 bases and the V segment lost 0 bases, leaving 6 bases of the junction unmatched. Germline V lookup: CDR1 SGHTA, CDR2 FQGNSA. The CDR3 extends over 16 amino acids. Based on the CDR3 plus reference TRBV7-2 and TRBJ2-1, the full variable domain is GAGVSQSPSNKVTEKGKDVELRCDPISGHTALYWYRQSLGQGLEFLIYFQGNSAPDKSGLPSDRFSAERTGGSVSTLTIQRTQQEDSAVYLCASSLARGSGRNEQFFGPGTRLTVL.

The chain combines TRBV7-9 with TRBJ1-2; no clear D gene. This CDR3 has 15 amino acids. CDR1 is SEHNR and CDR2 is FQNEAQ in the germline V gene (reference sequence). Trimming shortened V by 4 bases and J by 5 bases, and 17 bases separated the two germline ends. DNA for the CDR3: TGTGCCAGCAGCTCTACTGACAAAAAAGGATATGGCTACACCTTC. Encoded protein: CASSSTDKKGYGYTF.

The V and J genes are TRBV24-1 and TRBJ2-1; possible D gene TRBD1, 5 bases. This CDR3 contains 14 residues. Germline-derived CDR1 and CDR2 are KGHDR and SFDVKD. Trimming stripped 4 bases from V and 6 bases from J, with 12 bases between. This CDR3 is CATSDPGRVNEQFF. CDR3 in DNA: TGTGCCACCAGTGACCCCGGCAGGGTCAATGAGCAGTTCTTC.

The chain employs TRBV10-3 and TRBJ1-3; TRBD1 aligns across 9 bases. The germline V gene encodes CDR1 ENHRY and CDR2 SYGVKD. The CDR3 is 14 amino acids. V trimming: 7 bases; J trimming: 0 bases; junction bases outside the gene matches: 1. CDR3 residues: CAIKGQGSGNTIYF. For the CDR3, the DNA is TGTGCCATCAAGGGACAGGGCTCTGGAAACACCATATATTTT.

This clone was seen a handful of times. V usage is TRBV9 and J usage is TRBJ2-6, with D uncertain. The CDR3 has 14 residues. The V gene's germline CDR1 is SGDLS and CDR2 YYNGEE. Trimming left V 2 bases short and J 2 bases short, with 5 bases between. The chain's CDR3 is CASSVGAGANVLTF. CDR3 coding DNA: TGTGCCAGCAGCGTCGGAGCTGGGGCCAACGTCCTGACTTTC.